Described below is a single TCR beta chain sequence and its context. This entry is derived from a study of CD8 T cells in Susac syndrome. Random hexamers primed reverse transcription of roughly 0.45 to 1 ug RNA. TCRdb used MiXCR to reprocess the immunoSEQ multiplex PCR reads, holding one entry per CDR3 protein. The sample lists around 230,000 distinct CDR3 sequences, about 96% occurring once. Trimming pared 2 bases from V and 2 bases from J, leaving 6 bases between. Germline-derived CDR1 and CDR2 are GTSNPN and SVGIG (reference sequence). The CDR3 spans 12 residues. Sequenced input: CD4+ T cells from PBMCs. The chain joins TRBV30 to TRBJ1-2; D is uncertain. The clonotype originates from a human donor with multiple sclerosis. In nucleotides, the CDR3 is TGTGCCTGGAGTATAGGGAACTATGGCTACACCTTC. The encoded protein is CAWSIGNYGYTF.